These 7 T cell receptor beta chains originate from one sample sequenced in a study of T cells after posttransplantation cyclophosphamide. The assay was immunoSEQ multiplex PCR, and TCRdb's table has in-frame clones only and misses some. The sample is made up of 35,000 to 40,000 clones, none counted only once. Sequencing input: PBMCs. These receptor sequences come from a man aged 50 to 60 in good health, CMV-negative, and a related stem cell transplant donor.

This clone came up many times. The genes are TRBV11-2 and TRBJ2-7, with D possibly being TRBD2 (6 bases). This CDR3 spans 13 amino acids. Germline CDR1 SGHAT, CDR2 FQNNGV. V was shortened by 5 bases and J by 4 bases, with 12 bases between the two germline ends. CDR3 sequence: CASSRRGGYEQYF. CDR3 DNA sequence: TGTGCCAGCAGCCGGAGGGGTGGATACGAGCAGTACTTC.

This clone was picked up many times. The chain uses TRBV7-9 and TRBJ1-6; possible D gene TRBD1, 6 bases. V lost 1 base, J lost 7 bases, and 8 bases lay in between. This CDR3 has 14 residues. From germline, CDR1 is SEHNR and CDR2 FQNEAQ (reference sequence). DNA of the CDR3: TGTGCCAGCAGCTTAGACAGGGACAATTCACCCCTCCACTTT. Residues: CASSLDRDNSPLHF.

This clone has more than one count but fewer than ten. The rearrangement uses TRBV11-2 and TRBJ2-1; TRBD1 agrees at 7 bases. Germline CDR1 and CDR2: SGHAT and FQNNGV. This CDR3 is 17 amino acids long. Unmatched junction bases numbered 13, after V lost 5 bases and J lost 3 bases. The CDR3: CASSPRTGSRVYNEQFF. The CDR3 bases are TGTGCCAGCAGCCCCCGGACAGGTTCTAGGGTCTACAATGAGCAGTTCTTC. Based on the CDR3 plus reference TRBV11-2 and TRBJ2-1, the full variable domain is EAGVAQSPRYKIIEKRQSVAFWCNPISGHATLYWYQQILGQGPKLLIQFQNNGVVDDSQLPKDRFSAERLKGVDSTLKIQPAKLEDSAVYLCASSPRTGSRVYNEQFFGPGTRLTVL.

The genes are TRBV7-3 and TRBJ2-1; 8 bases match TRBD1. CDR3 length: 16 residues. The germline V gene encodes CDR1 SGHTA and CDR2 FQGTGA. V lost 5 bases to trimming and J lost 4 bases; unmatched junction nucleotides: 10. CDR3 sequence (DNA): TGTGCCAGCAGCCCGCAGCCAGGGACAGGATACAATGAGCAGTTCTTC. Residues: CASSPQPGTGYNEQFF.

In its sample, this clone was seen many times. This chain links TRBV4-2 with TRBJ2-5; a weak D match, TRBD2 (5 bases). Germline CDR1 LGHNA, CDR2 YNFKEQ. Trimming removed 1 base at V and 5 bases at J, with 14 bases between. The CDR3 consists of 15 residues. CDR3 loop: CASSQGTPEAETQYF. CDR3 in DNA: TGTGCCAGCAGCCAAGGGACTCCGGAGGCCGAGACCCAGTACTTC.

This clone came up many times. The CDR3: CASSRTKTGELFF. In DNA, the CDR3 is TGTGCCAGCAGCAGGACTAAAACCGGGGAGCTGTTTTTT. The chain employs TRBV7-9 and TRBJ2-2, with D maybe TRBD2 (6 bases). This CDR3 comprises 13 residues. The germline V gene encodes CDR1 SEHNR and CDR2 FQNEAQ (reference sequence). The V end lost 5 bases, the J end lost 5 bases, and 9 bases lay between the germline ends. Supplemented by reference TRBV7-9 and TRBJ2-2, the full variable domain reads DTGVSQNPRHKITKRGQNVTFRCDPISEHNRLYWYRQTLGQGPEFLTYFQNEAQLEKSRLLSDRFSAERPKGSFSTLEIQRTEQGDSAMYLCASSRTKTGELFFGEGSRLTVL.

This clone was seen many times. The DNA for the CDR3 is TGTGCCAGCAGATCCGGGACAGGGGGTGAAAAACTGTTTTTT. This codes for CASRSGTGGEKLFF. V and J are TRBV2 and TRBJ1-4; 11 nucleotides agree with TRBD1. There are 14 residues in the CDR3. V trimming: 6 bases; J trimming: 7 bases; junction bases outside the gene matches: 4. Germline CDR1 SNHLY, CDR2 FYNNEI.